The 31 T cell receptor beta chains in this list originate from one sample, sequenced in a study of blood T cells in healthy people across ages. Using a J-beta primer mix together with a sample-barcoded 5' primer, a second PCR was run for about 6 to 11 cycles. In TCRdb, the 5' RACE reads were re-called with MiXCR into one record per CDR3 protein. In the table there are about 1.6 million distinct CDR3 sequences, roughly 32% of which are singletons. The sequenced material came from blood. Receptors were obtained from a woman in her thirties in good health.

The rearrangement joins TRBV20-1 to TRBJ2-1; 12 nucleotides agree with TRBD2. The junction had 10 bases not matched to a gene; V was cut back by 6 bases and J by 1 base. From germline, CDR1 is DFQATT and CDR2 SNEGSKA (reference sequence). CDR3 length equals 17 residues. The CDR3 DNA follows: TGCAGTGCGAAGACGACTAGCGGGAGACCATCCTACAATGAGCAGTTCTTC. Translated, it gives CSAKTTSGRPSYNEQFF.

The sample holds many counts of this clonotype. This chain uses TRBV4-1 with TRBJ2-7; the D gene could be TRBD1 or TRBD2 (5 bases each). The CDR3 loop spans 15 amino acids. V lost 2 bases and J lost 2, with 13 bases in between. The germline V gene encodes CDR1 MGHRA and CDR2 YSYEKL. For the CDR3, the DNA is TGCGCCAGCAGCCAACTCTCCGGGACCCCCTACGAGCAGTACTTC. Translating it yields CASSQLSGTPYEQYF.

This clonotype has a handful of counts. The V call is TRBV9, the J call TRBJ2-1, with 11 positions matching TRBD2. V gave up 0 bases and J gave up 2 bases; unmatched junction bases: 7. Germline loops: CDR1 SGDLS, CDR2 YYNGEE. The CDR3 sequence is 18 residues long. As DNA, the CDR3 is TGTGCCAGCAGCGTAGCTACGGGGACTAGCGGAACCTACAATGAGCAGTTCTTC. Its translation is CASSVATGTSGTYNEQFF.

The genes are TRBV5-1 and TRBJ2-1, with 8 positions matching TRBD2. This CDR3 region has 15 residues. Germline V gives CDR1 SGHRS, CDR2 YFSETQ. V lost 4 bases and J lost 9; bases outside the gene matches: 12. The CDR3 sequence is CASSGVEREFSEQFF. CDR3 DNA sequence: TGCGCCAGCAGCGGGGTGGAGCGGGAGTTCAGTGAGCAGTTCTTC.

CDR3 residues: CSSTSGDGYTF. The CDR3, as DNA: TGCAGCTCCACGTCAGGGGATGGCTACACCTTC. The chain couples TRBV29-1 to TRBJ1-2, with D maybe TRBD1 (6 bases). In germline, CDR1 is SQVTM, CDR2 ANQGSEA. The CDR3 spans 11 residues. Trimming removed 8 bases at V and 6 bases at J, with 13 bases between. The full variable domain, rest sourced from reference TRBV29-1 and TRBJ1-2, is SAVISQKPSRDICQRGTSLTIQCQVDSQVTMMFWYRQQPGQSLTLIATANQGSEATYESGFVIDKFPISRPNLTFSTLTVSNMSPEDSSIYLCSSTSGDGYTFGSGTRLTVV.

This clonotype was seen once. The V and J genes are TRBV4-1 and TRBJ2-7, with D perhaps TRBD2 (5 bases). The CDR3 covers 16 residues. In germline, CDR1 is MGHRA, CDR2 YSYEKL. Trimming shortened V by 4 bases and J by 5 bases, and 21 bases separated the two germline ends. In nucleotides, the CDR3 is TGCGCCAGCAGCCCATCCGCAGAGGGCAGCTGGGACGAGCAGTACTTC. Encoded protein: CASSPSAEGSWDEQYF.

This clonotype turned up a few times. The V and J genes are TRBV6-5 and TRBJ2-2; 7 bases are shared with TRBD1. Trimming took 5 bases from V and 5 from J; bases not matched to a gene: 8. CDR3 length: 15 amino acids. The germline CDR1 and CDR2 sequences are MNHEY and SVGAGI. The CDR3 loop is CASSRPTGSTGELFF. CDR3 in DNA: TGTGCCAGCAGTCGACCGACAGGGAGTACCGGGGAGCTGTTTTTT.

This clonotype showed up many times. The chain recombines TRBV12-3 or TRBV12-4 with TRBJ2-5; D gene ambiguous. The CDR3 has 15 residues. V was shortened by 5 bases and J by 3 bases, with 16 bases between the two germline ends. CDR3 sequence: CASSTPPTGEETQYF. The DNA of the CDR3 is TGTGCCAGCAGTACCCCCCCGACGGGCGAAGAGACCCAGTACTTC.

The gene calls are TRBV7-6 and TRBJ1-4, with unresolved D. Germline V gives CDR1 SGHVS, CDR2 FNYEAQ. The CDR3 extends over 15 amino acids. Trimming took off 4 bases at V and 6 bases at J, with 15 bases between the two ends. The CDR3 spells CASSSAQAPDEKLFF. CDR3 bases: TGTGCCAGCAGCTCGGCTCAGGCTCCGGATGAAAAACTGTTTTTT.

This clonotype showed up just a few times. The chain combines TRBV4-1 with TRBJ2-3; perhaps TRBD1 as D (6 bases). The CDR3 has 13 residues. Trimming cost V 1 base and J 6 bases, with 8 bases left between them. Germline V CDR1 and CDR2: MGHRA, YSYEKL. CDR3 sequence reads: CASSQGGRDTQYF. Here the CDR3 DNA reads TGCGCCAGCAGCCAAGGGGGGCGGGATACGCAGTATTTT.

V is TRBV20-1 and J is TRBJ2-4, with TRBD2 matching over 10 bases. V shed 0 bases, J shed 0 bases, and the junction held 11 bases outside the gene matches. The CDR3 extends over 19 amino acids. Germline loops: CDR1 DFQATT, CDR2 SNEGSKA (reference sequence). The DNA of the CDR3 is TGCAGTGCTAGAGATCCCGCTAGCGGGGGAGACCTAGCCAAAAACATTCAGTACTTC. Translated, it gives CSARDPASGGDLAKNIQYF.

The V and J genes are TRBV27 and TRBJ1-5; D possibly corresponds to TRBD1 (5 bases). The CDR3 covers 13 residues. CDR1 MNHEY and CDR2 SMNVEV come from the germline V gene (reference sequence). With 3 bases removed from V and 11 bases from J, the gap between germline ends came to 14 bases. The DNA for the CDR3 is TGTGCCAGCAGTTTGCCCGGCGGGGGAGCCCAGCATTTT. Translating gives CASSLPGGGAQHF.

The chain recombines TRBV7-8 with TRBJ2-3; 11 nucleotides match TRBD2. CDR3 size: 16 residues. J gave up 3 bases and V 6 bases, and 8 bases lay outside the gene matches. Germline CDR1 reads SGHVS; CDR2 reads FQNEAQ. Here the CDR3 reads CASRVLAGGRTDTQYF. CDR3 sequence (DNA): TGTGCCAGCAGGGTCCTAGCGGGAGGTAGAACAGATACGCAGTATTTT.

This clonotype was counted many times. This rearrangement joins TRBV29-1 to TRBJ2-4; 9 bases line up with TRBD1. The germline V gene encodes CDR1 SQVTM and CDR2 ANQGSEA. V gave up 7 bases and J gave up 6 bases; unmatched junction bases: 10. The CDR3 sequence is 14 residues long. The CDR3 coding sequence is TGCAGCGCCCAGGGCGGGGACAGGGCAAACATTCAGTACTTC. Translation: CSAQGGDRANIQYF.

This clonotype came up a few times. The chain couples TRBV7-9 to TRBJ1-1, with D hard to call. Trimming removed 2 bases from V and 7 bases from J, with 5 bases in between. The germline V gene encodes CDR1 SEHNR and CDR2 FQNEAQ (reference sequence). The CDR3 runs to 11 residues. The CDR3 DNA reads TGTGCCAGCAGCTTACCATTTGAAGCTTTCTTT. Its protein product is CASSLPFEAFF.

This clonotype was observed at least ten times. V and J are TRBV7-9 and TRBJ2-7; TRBD2 matches 9 bases. The CDR3 sequence is 15 residues long. V dropped 1 base and J dropped 3; count of bases not matched to a gene: 4. Germline CDR1 reads SEHNR; CDR2 reads FQNEAQ (reference sequence). CDR3 residues: CASSLGIAGVYEQYF. CDR3 DNA sequence: TGTGCCAGCAGCTTAGGTATAGCGGGAGTCTACGAGCAGTACTTC.

This clonotype showed up just a few times. The chain recombines TRBV30 with TRBJ2-1, with D possibly being TRBD2 (5 bases). The V gene lost 3 bases and the J gene lost 7 bases, with 7 bases spanning the gap. This CDR3 region has 11 residues. Germline V gene data show CDR1 as GTSNPN and CDR2 as SVGIG (reference sequence). The CDR3, as DNA: TGTGCCTGGAGGTCGGGGAATGAGCAGTTCTTC. Residues: CAWRSGNEQFF.

J is TRBJ1-1 and V is TRBV9, with D perhaps matching TRBD1 (6 bases). The CDR3 contains 14 residues. CDR1 is SGDLS and CDR2 is YYNGEE in the germline V gene. V was shortened by 0 bases and J by 6 bases, with 12 bases between the two germline ends. The CDR3 bases are TGTGCCAGCAGCGTAGACAGGGTGAGTCCTGAAGCTTTCTTT. Residues: CASSVDRVSPEAFF. The complete variable domain, with remaining parts taken from reference TRBV9 and TRBJ1-1, reads DSGVTQTPKHLITATGQRVTLRCSPRSGDLSVYWYQQSLDQGLQFLIQYYNGEERAKGNILERFSAQQFPDLHSELNLSSLELGDSALYFCASSVDRVSPEAFFGQGTRLTVV.

The V gene is TRBV6-4, the J gene TRBJ2-5; weak D call: TRBD1 (6 bases). Germline V gene data show CDR1 as MRHNA and CDR2 as SNTAGT. The CDR3 is made up of 17 amino acids. With 1 base removed from V and 4 bases from J, the gap between germline ends came to 19 bases. The CDR3 loop reads CASSDCRAGVKGETQYF. The CDR3 DNA follows: TGTGCCAGCAGTGACTGTCGGGCAGGGGTTAAAGGAGAGACCCAGTACTTC.

On this clonotype itself: The junction departs from germline at one end; a sequencing error may be responsible. The DNA of the CDR3 is TGTACCAGCAGCCCCGGGACTAGCGGGAGTAAGCCCCCTCGAGAGCAGTACTTC. As protein: CTSSPGTSGSKPPREQYF. The V call is TRBV7-9, the J call TRBJ2-7, with 14 bases lining up with TRBD2. Per germline, CDR1 SEHNR and CDR2 FQNEAQ (reference sequence). There are 18 residues in the CDR3. The whole variable domain, remainder taken from reference TRBV7-9 and TRBJ2-7, is DTGVSQNPRHKITKRGQNVTFRCDPISEHNRLYWYRQTLGQGPEFLTYFQNEAQLEKSRLLSDRFSAERPKGSFSTLEIQRTEQGDSAMYLCTSSPGTSGSKPPREQYFGPGTRLTVT.

V usage is TRBV7-9 and J usage is TRBJ2-1, with no clear D. The CDR3 runs 15 residues. Germline-derived CDR1 and CDR2 are SEHNR and FQNEAQ (reference sequence). Trimming removed 5 bases at V and 5 bases at J, with 16 bases between. The CDR3 loop is CASSLRTCGHNEQFF. DNA for the CDR3: TGTGCCAGCAGCCTACGGACCTGCGGCCACAATGAGCAGTTCTTC.

Remarks on this clonotype: The junction does not match germline at one end; this may be a read error. The rearrangement links TRBV6-6 to TRBJ2-5; possibly TRBD1 for D (6 bases). CDR1 is MNHNY and CDR2 is SVGAGI in the germline V gene (reference sequence). This CDR3 has 17 amino acids. CDR3 residues: CASSPPLDSAGQVTQYF. DNA of the CDR3: TGTGCCAGCAGTCCCCCCCTGGACAGCGCAGGTCAAGTGACCCAGTACTTC.

The chain couples TRBV7-9 to TRBJ1-6; 7 nucleotides match TRBD1. Trimming removed 6 bases from V and 5 bases from J; junction bases left unmatched: 4. The CDR3 covers 14 residues. Germline V lookup: CDR1 SEHNR, CDR2 FQNEAQ (reference sequence). The CDR3 nucleotides read TGTGCCAGCAGGACAGGGAAACATAATTCACCCCTCCACTTT. This translates into CASRTGKHNSPLHF. Full variable domain (rest looked up from reference TRBV7-9 and TRBJ1-6): DTGVSQNPRHKITKRGQNVTFRCDPISEHNRLYWYRQTLGQGPEFLTYFQNEAQLEKSRLLSDRFSAERPKGSFSTLEIQRTEQGDSAMYLCASRTGKHNSPLHFGNGTRLTVT.

This sequence joins TRBV20-1 and TRBJ2-7, with 12 bases fitting TRBD2. The CDR3 has 15 amino acids. The V gene's germline CDR1 is DFQATT and CDR2 SNEGSKA (reference sequence). V was clipped by 5 bases and J by 6 bases; unmatched bases: 11. The CDR3 coding sequence is TGCAGTGCTCTCGAAACTAGCGGGAGGTTGCGCGAGCAGTACTTC. As protein: CSALETSGRLREQYF.

CDR3 protein: CASSLPGLAGSTDTQYF. CDR3 in DNA: TGTGCCAGCAGCCTTCCCGGACTAGCGGGGAGCACAGATACGCAGTATTTT. The V call is TRBV5-6, the J call TRBJ2-3; 12 nucleotides agree with TRBD2. V dropped 4 bases and J dropped 0; count of bases not matched to a gene: 6. Germline CDR1 and CDR2: SGHDT and YYEEEE. The CDR3 is 17 amino acids. Based on the CDR3 plus reference TRBV5-6 and TRBJ2-3, the full variable domain is DAGVTQSPTHLIKTRGQQVTLRCSPKSGHDTVSWYQQALGQGPQFIFQYYEEEERQRGNFPDRFSGHQFPNYSSELNVNALLLGDSALYLCASSLPGLAGSTDTQYFGPGTRLTVL.

This clonotype was recorded many times. The chain is built from TRBV12-3 or TRBV12-4 and TRBJ2-5, with TRBD2 matching over 9 bases. V lost 3 bases to trimming and J lost 2 bases; unmatched junction nucleotides: 4. The CDR3 length is 15 residues. The CDR3 protein is CASSFGLAGQETQYF. The CDR3 coding sequence is TGTGCCAGCAGTTTCGGGCTAGCGGGACAAGAGACCCAGTACTTC.

The genes are TRBV5-1 and TRBJ2-7, with TRBD2 matching 15 bases. V dropped 0 bases and J dropped 1; count of bases not matched to a gene: 5. From germline, CDR1 is SGHRS and CDR2 YFSETQ. The CDR3 totals 18 residues. Written as DNA, the CDR3 is TGCGCCAGCAGCTTGGGGGGGACTAGCGGGAGGCAGTCCTACGAGCAGTACTTC. Translated, it gives CASSLGGTSGRQSYEQYF.

The chain uses TRBV5-1 and TRBJ2-7, with 8 positions matching TRBD2. The germline gives CDR1 SGHRS, CDR2 YFSETQ. V lost 4 bases, J lost 0 bases, and 6 bases stayed unmatched. The CDR3 spans 15 residues. The CDR3 nucleotides are TGCGCCAGCAGCCCTACTAGCGGACTCTCCTACGAGCAGTACTTC. This translates into CASSPTSGLSYEQYF.

Ten or more counts support this clonotype. V gene TRBV29-1 combines with J gene TRBJ2-7; D is uncertain. The CDR3 totals 12 residues. CDR1 and CDR2 from the germline V gene are SQVTM and ANQGSEA. Trimming pared 1 base from V and 6 bases from J, leaving 10 bases between. CDR3 protein: CSVEGAPSEQYF. CDR3 nucleotide sequence: TGCAGCGTTGAAGGCGCTCCTAGCGAGCAGTACTTC.

This clonotype was counted many times. The chain recombines TRBV10-3 with TRBJ2-1; 11 nucleotides agree with TRBD2. Germline CDR1 ENHRY, CDR2 SYGVKD. J lost 4 bases, V lost 5 bases, and 4 bases had no gene match. The CDR3 has 15 amino acids. The DNA for the CDR3 is TGTGCCATCAGTCCTGGGACTAGCGGTTACAATGAGCAGTTCTTC. Translating it yields CAISPGTSGYNEQFF.

This chain uses TRBV10-1 with TRBJ2-3, with D possibly TRBD1 on 5 matching bases. Germline V gives CDR1 WNHNN, CDR2 SYGVQD (reference sequence). Deletions cut 4 bases from V and 2 bases from J, with 13 bases between. There are 15 residues in the CDR3. The CDR3 DNA reads as TGCGCCAGCAGTGCCGGCAGGGTCTTCACAGATACGCAGTATTTT. This sequence encodes CASSAGRVFTDTQYF.